The source of this T cell receptor beta chain is a study of identical twins. Study-level results: Abundant beta clonotypes from cord blood bore fewer insertions; memory repertoires lacked this pattern. Among monozygotic twins, out-of-frame TCR alpha sharing exceeded what models predicted. Not following the same donors, the study drew its conclusions from cross-sectional statistical analysis.

A single count supports this clonotype. Its antigen is unidentified. Unique molecular identifiers were present on the cDNA, which also gained a universal primer site by template switching. TCRdb ran MiXCR on the 5' RACE reads and lists one entry per CDR3 protein. In the table there are 1.5 million to 2 million distinct CDR3 sequences, around 29% of which are singletons. The CDR3 extends over 12 amino acids. Trimming pared 3 bases from V and 5 bases from J, leaving 8 bases between. Germline-derived CDR1 and CDR2 are SGHRS and YFSETQ. The TCR was taken from a newborn girl in good health. Material for sequencing was cord blood. The chain links TRBV5-1 to TRBJ2-5, with D perhaps being TRBD1 or TRBD2 (5 bases each). For the CDR3, the DNA is TGCGCCAGCAGCTGGGACCTGGAGACCCAGTACTTC. Amino acids: CASSWDLETQYF.